One T cell receptor (beta chain) is described in this entry. The sample is drawn from a study of blood T cell repertoires in COVID-19. For the study at large: Sites across the United States, Italy and Spain contributed samples from acute and convalescent COVID-19. The analysed material was cDNA or gDNA that came from T cells, B-cell-depleted T cells, or PBMCs.

Authors' data handling: Nucleated cell number was recorded as an estimate derived from reference gene primer amplification. Profiled with immunoSEQ multiplex PCR; TCRdb holds only in-frame clones, not every one. D and trimming were read from the DNA, whereas the V and J calls and clone size are those reported in that table. This sample yields under 20,000 clones, of which roughly 86% are seen a single time; less than 6% belongs to the top ten. This clonotype was sampled from a human donor in a cohort sampled during active COVID-19. The sequencing input was peripheral blood.

This CDR3 reads CASSLGLDLYNEQFF. CDR3 bases: TGTGCCAGCAGCTTGGGGCTAGACCTCTACAATGAGCAGTTCTTC. The chain is built from TRBV5-8 and TRBJ2-1; D is ambiguous. Germline-derived CDR1 and CDR2 are SGHTS and YDEGEE. Trimming stripped 0 bases from V and 3 bases from J, with 10 bases between. This CDR3 has 15 residues. Combining the CDR3 with reference TRBV5-8 and TRBJ2-1 gives the whole variable domain EAGVTQSPTHLIKTRGQQATLRCSPISGHTSVYWYQQALGLGLQFLLWYDEGEERNRGNFPPRFSGRQFPNYSSELNVNALELEDSALYLCASSLGLDLYNEQFFGPGTRLTVL.